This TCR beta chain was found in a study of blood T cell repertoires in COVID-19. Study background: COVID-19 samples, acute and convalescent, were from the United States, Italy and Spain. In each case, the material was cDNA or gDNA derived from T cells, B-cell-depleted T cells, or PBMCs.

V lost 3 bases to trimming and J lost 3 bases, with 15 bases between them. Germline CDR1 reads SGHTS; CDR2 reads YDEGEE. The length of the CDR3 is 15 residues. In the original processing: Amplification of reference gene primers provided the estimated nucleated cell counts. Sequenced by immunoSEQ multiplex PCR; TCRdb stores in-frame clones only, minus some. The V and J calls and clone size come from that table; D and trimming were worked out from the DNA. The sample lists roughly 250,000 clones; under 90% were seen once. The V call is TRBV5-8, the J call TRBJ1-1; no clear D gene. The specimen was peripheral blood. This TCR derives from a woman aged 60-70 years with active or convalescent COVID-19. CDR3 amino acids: CASSSGRRVDTEAFF. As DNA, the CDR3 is TGTGCCAGCAGCTCGGGCAGGAGGGTGGACACTGAAGCTTTCTTT.